The next 5 T cell receptor beta chains were all read from a single sample in a study of T and B cells in COVID-19 patients. Multiplex PCR with BIOMED2 TRB-A/B primer pools amplified TRB rearrangements. TCRdb re-called the multiplex PCR reads through MiXCR, storing one row per CDR3 protein. Here the sample spans 8,000 to 10,000 distinct CDR3 sequences, approximately 33% being singletons. Blood genomic DNA input for TRB amplification was about 220-500 ng. The sample consisted of blood. These receptors came from a human donor who had recovered from COVID-19.

This clonotype was counted only a few times. The chain joins TRBV6-2 or TRBV6-3 to TRBJ2-5, with 11 bases lining up with TRBD2. J gave up 0 bases and V 5 bases, and 11 bases lay outside the gene matches. Germline CDR1 and CDR2: MNHEY and SVGEGT. CDR3 length: 18 amino acids. The CDR3 region has the DNA TGTGCCAGCAGTAACCGCTTCGCTAGCGGGGGGTACCAAGAGACCCAGTACTTC. It is translated as CASSNRFASGGYQETQYF.

This clonotype is labeled medium-sized (0.01 to 0.1%). The chain's CDR3 is CASSGTGGYEQYF. CDR3 nucleotides: TGTGCCAGTAGTGGGACAGGGGGCTACGAGCAGTACTTC. The V gene is TRBV19, the J gene TRBJ2-7, with 11 bases aligning to TRBD1. Germline loops: CDR1 LNHDA, CDR2 SQIVND (reference sequence). The trim removed 5 bases at V and 3 bases at J, leaving 0 bases unmatched. There are 13 residues in the CDR3.

The J gene is TRBJ1-2, the V gene TRBV6-5; TRBD1 matches at 11 bases. With V trimmed by 8 bases and J by 8 bases, 7 bases remained unmatched. The CDR3 runs to 13 residues. Germline assignment: CDR1 MNHEY and CDR2 SVGAGI. CDR3 bases: TGTGCCAGCGAGGGGACAGGGGGTGAAGGCTACACCTTC. It yields the protein CASEGTGGEGYTF.

The V gene is TRBV6-4, the J gene TRBJ1-3; possibly TRBD1 for D (6 bases). Germline CDR1 is MRHNA and CDR2 is SNTAGT. Trimming removed 5 bases from V and 0 bases from J, with 11 bases in between. The CDR3 sequence is 15 residues long. CDR3 protein: CASSYGGLSGNTIYF. The CDR3 region has the DNA TGTGCCAGCAGTTACGGGGGCCTCTCTGGAAACACCATATATTTT.

The chain has TRBV6-1 and TRBJ1-5; D is undetermined. CDR1 is MNHNS and CDR2 is SASEGT in the germline V gene. The CDR3 contains 14 residues. The V and J ends lost 4 bases and 11 bases respectively, with 18 bases between them. The CDR3 protein is CASSGGNLDRAQHF. CDR3 sequence (DNA): TGTGCCAGCAGTGGCGGGAACCTCGATCGTGCCCAGCATTTT.